Presented here are 26 T cell receptor beta chains from one specimen sequenced in a study of post-analysis software for immune sequencing data. Included in the TCR beta cDNA libraries were unique molecular identifiers. TCRdb analysed the PCR reads with MiXCR anew, one entry per CDR3 protein. In the table there are 150,000 or so distinct CDR3 sequences, 30% to 45% of which are singletons. The specimen comprised blood, sampled after autologous hematopoietic stem cell transplantation. The receptors originated from a girl aged 10-17 years with multiple sclerosis.

This clonotype was counted only a few times. The chain employs TRBV28 and TRBJ1-2; D is unclear. This CDR3 contains 13 residues. The V gene's germline CDR1 is MDHEN and CDR2 SYDVKM. Trimming left V 5 bases short and J 1 base short, with 8 bases between. The CDR3 DNA sequence: TGTGCCAGCAGTCCCTCATTTAACTATGGCTACACCTTC. Amino acid sequence: CASSPSFNYGYTF.

The rearrangement uses TRBV24-1 and TRBJ2-5; the D gene is possibly TRBD2 (5 bases). From germline, CDR1 is KGHDR and CDR2 SFDVKD. Trimming shortened V by 4 bases and J by 2 bases, and 19 bases separated the two germline ends. The CDR3 extends over 17 amino acids. CDR3 DNA sequence: TGTGCCACCAGTGACCCATCTCTGGGTAGCGTTCAAGAGACCCAGTACTTC. Translating it yields CATSDPSLGSVQETQYF.

The CDR3 DNA follows: TGTGCCAGCAGTATCCGGGACGGCGAAGGGTACTTC. Its translation: CASSIRDGEGYF. The chain combines TRBV7-9 with TRBJ2-5; TRBD1 or TRBD2 may be the D gene (5 bases each). CDR3 length equals 12 residues. V lost 6 bases and J 13 bases, leaving 18 bases between the germline ends. In germline, CDR1 is SEHNR, CDR2 FQNEAQ (reference sequence).

This clonotype came up a few times. This sequence joins TRBV12-1 and TRBJ2-4. TRBV12-1 is designated a pseudogene. The CDR3 has 13 residues. CDR3 protein: CASSSFEKNIQYF. The CDR3 nucleotides read TGTGCCAGCAGCTCGTTCGAAAAAAACATTCAGTACTTC.

The chain joins TRBV6-2 or TRBV6-3 to TRBJ1-1; D gene unclear. This CDR3 region has 19 residues. In germline, CDR1 is MNHEY, CDR2 SVGEGT. Trimming took off 0 bases at V and 3 bases at J, with 23 bases between the two ends. CDR3 in amino acids: CASSYSGSQRNSPDTEAFF. Here the CDR3 DNA reads TGTGCCAGCAGTTACTCGGGTAGTCAGCGAAATTCCCCGGACACTGAAGCTTTCTTT.

CDR3: CATSVEGLRDEQFF. The CDR3 region has the DNA TGTGCCACCAGTGTCGAGGGCCTGAGGGATGAGCAGTTCTTC. The rearrangement joins TRBV24-1 to TRBJ2-1, with D perhaps TRBD2 (5 bases). V was trimmed by 5 bases and J by 8 bases, leaving 15 bases between them. The CDR3 totals 14 residues. Germline lookup yields CDR1 KGHDR and CDR2 SFDVKD.

This clonotype has just a few counts. At one boundary the junction diverges from the germline segment, which might be a read error. J is TRBJ2-7 and V is TRBV29-1; 9 bases align to TRBD1. This CDR3 contains 16 residues. The germline V gene encodes CDR1 SQVTM and CDR2 ANQGSEA. CDR3 amino acids: CCVGVGGTGILNEQYF. In nucleotides, the CDR3 is TGCTGCGTTGGGGTCGGAGGGACAGGGATCCTTAATGAGCAGTACTTC.

This clonotype was observed at least ten times. The chain recombines TRBV29-1 with TRBJ2-3; unclear D gene. V was shortened by 4 bases and J by 6 bases, with 8 bases between the two germline ends. The CDR3 runs to 11 residues. Germline V gene sequence: CDR1 SQVTM, CDR2 ANQGSEA. CDR3 sequence: CSVGPSDTQYF. The CDR3 coding sequence is TGCAGCGTTGGCCCGTCGGATACGCAGTATTTT.

This chain links TRBV5-1 with TRBJ2-1, with 10 bases fitting TRBD2. Germline V gene sequence: CDR1 SGHRS, CDR2 YFSETQ. The CDR3 sequence is 14 residues long. After removal of 5 bases from V and 10 bases from J, the junction contained 9 bases not matched to a gene. CDR3 in amino acids: CASRASGGIYEQFF. In nucleotides, the CDR3 is TGCGCCAGCAGAGCTAGCGGGGGTATCTACGAGCAGTTCTTC.

This chain connects TRBV7-9 to TRBJ2-3; 10 positions match TRBD2. The CDR3 loop spans 14 amino acids. Germline V CDR1 and CDR2: SEHNR, FQNEAQ (reference sequence). V shed 0 bases, J shed 14 bases, and the junction held 8 bases outside the gene matches. CDR3 coding DNA: TGTGCCAGCAGCTTAGCGGAAGCTAGCGGGGGTCCGTATTTT. It encodes CASSLAEASGGPYF.

This clonotype was picked up a small number of times. The V gene is TRBV7-9, the J gene TRBJ2-7; tentatively, D is TRBD1 (6 bases). This CDR3 is built from 14 residues. Between the trimmed V and J ends, which lost 3 bases and 0 bases, there was a span of 9 bases. Germline V lookup: CDR1 SEHNR, CDR2 FQNEAQ (reference sequence). The CDR3 nucleotides are TGTGCCAGCAGCTTGGGGACAAGCTCCTACGAGCAGTACTTC. This gives the protein CASSLGTSSYEQYF. The complete variable domain, with remaining parts taken from reference TRBV7-9 and TRBJ2-7, reads DTGVSQNPRHKITKRGQNVTFRCDPISEHNRLYWYRQTLGQGPEFLTYFQNEAQLEKSRLLSDRFSAERPKGSFSTLEIQRTEQGDSAMYLCASSLGTSSYEQYFGPGTRLTVT.

This clonotype was detected only a few times. CDR3 region: CSAQTSGEYNEQFF. CDR3 coding DNA: TGCAGTGCTCAGACTAGCGGGGAATACAATGAGCAGTTCTTC. The chain links TRBV20-1 to TRBJ2-1; 11 bases fit TRBD2. This CDR3 spans 14 amino acids. Germline V gene data show CDR1 as DFQATT and CDR2 as SNEGSKA (reference sequence). V shed 5 bases, J shed 4 bases, and the junction held 4 bases outside the gene matches.

The J gene is TRBJ2-5, the V gene TRBV6-5, with 8 bases aligning to TRBD1. V lost 3 bases to trimming and J lost 6 bases; unmatched junction nucleotides: 6. The CDR3 loop spans 14 amino acids. Germline CDR1 reads MNHEY; CDR2 reads SVGAGI. The CDR3 DNA is TGTGCCAGCAGTTATGCAGGGGGCAGAAAGACCCAGTACTTC. It is translated as CASSYAGGRKTQYF.

This clonotype was seen more than once but under ten times. CDR3 amino acids: CASSLGRQLDTQYF. The CDR3 nucleotides are TGTGCCAGCAGCTTGGGGCGTCAGCTGGATACGCAGTATTTT. The rearrangement uses TRBV7-9 and TRBJ2-3; D is perhaps TRBD1 (5 bases). Trimming pared 3 bases from V and 6 bases from J, leaving 13 bases between. Per germline, CDR1 SEHNR and CDR2 FQNEAQ (reference sequence). The CDR3 is 14 residues long.

V usage is TRBV28 and J usage is TRBJ2-5; D remains unclear. V gave up 2 bases and J gave up 2 bases, with 12 bases separating them. This CDR3 has 15 amino acids. Germline CDR1 MDHEN, CDR2 SYDVKM. The CDR3 protein is CASSLSPAEQETQYF. The CDR3, as DNA: TGTGCCAGCAGTTTAAGCCCAGCTGAGCAAGAGACCCAGTACTTC.

There are a few counts of this clonotype. The rearrangement joins TRBV7-3 to TRBJ2-7; tentative D call: TRBD2 (6 bases). Trimming left V 2 bases short and J 8 bases short, with 13 bases between. CDR3 length: 13 amino acids. Germline V gives CDR1 SGHTA, CDR2 FQGTGA. In nucleotides, the CDR3 is TGTGCCAGCAGCTTAGATGGAGGGAATCAGCAGTACTTC. It yields the protein CASSLDGGNQQYF.

This clonotype has only one observation. V is TRBV20-1 and J is TRBJ2-3; 10 bases are a match to TRBD1. The CDR3 covers 17 residues. Germline lookup yields CDR1 DFQATT and CDR2 SNEGSKA (reference sequence). Trimming at V came to 3 bases and at J to 4 bases, leaving 13 bases not matched to a gene. The CDR3 region has the DNA TGCAGTGCTAGTCAAGTGACAGGGGGCGCATTAGCAGATACGCAGTATTTT. Amino acid sequence: CSASQVTGGALADTQYF.

This clonotype was recorded a few times. At one boundary the junction diverges from the germline segment, which might be a read error. The chain has TRBV29-1 and TRBJ1-2, with TRBD1 as a possible D gene (6 bases). The CDR3 has 14 amino acids. CDR1 SQVTM and CDR2 ANQGSEA come from the germline V gene. The CDR3 DNA sequence: TGCAGCGTTATAACAATACAGGGCGACTATGACTACACCTTC. It is translated as CSVITIQGDYDYTF. The variable domain in full, with the rest retrieved from reference TRBV29-1 and TRBJ1-2, is SAVISQKPSRDICQRGTSLTIQCQVDSQVTMMFWYRQQPGQSLTLIATANQGSEATYESGFVIDKFPISRPNLTFSTLTVSNMSPEDSSIYLCSVITIQGDYDYTFGSGTRLTVV.

This clonotype was recorded a few times. One end of the junction varies from germline; a read error may be responsible. J is TRBJ2-3 and V is TRBV11-3; TRBD2 might be the D (5 bases). This CDR3 region has 14 residues. Germline CDR1 reads SGHNT; CDR2 reads YENEEA. For the CDR3, the DNA is TGTGCCAGCTGCTTGGGAGCCAGCACAGATACGCAGTATTTT. Its protein is CASCLGASTDTQYF.

The chain has TRBV29-1 and TRBJ1-2; D is ambiguous. The CDR3 is made up of 12 amino acids. Germline lookup yields CDR1 SQVTM and CDR2 ANQGSEA. With 4 bases removed from V and 2 bases from J, the gap between germline ends came to 8 bases. Written as DNA, the CDR3 is TGCAGCGTTGCAACAGACAACTATGGCTACACCTTC. Amino acids: CSVATDNYGYTF.

The CDR3 sequence: CASSLGEDNEQYF. The CDR3 nucleotides read TGTGCCAGCAGTTTAGGGGAAGACAATGAGCAGTACTTC. The rearrangement links TRBV27 to TRBJ2-7, with D hard to call. CDR3 length: 13 residues. Germline V gene sequence: CDR1 MNHEY, CDR2 SMNVEV (reference sequence). Trimming cost V 2 bases and J 7 bases, with 12 bases left between them.

The CDR3 DNA sequence: TGTGCCAGCAGCCAAGCAGCAGCCTACTACGAGCAGTACTTC. This translates into CASSQAAAYYEQYF. The gene calls are TRBV14 and TRBJ2-5; no clear D gene. The end of the DNA is better explained by TRBJ2-7, so the J call may be wrong. Looked up from germline, CDR1 is SGHDN and CDR2 is FVKESK. The CDR3 consists of 14 residues.

This clonotype showed up just a few times. V gene TRBV12-3 or TRBV12-4 combines with J gene TRBJ2-1, with TRBD2 matching over 16 bases. The CDR3 contains 16 residues. Losses at the gene ends were 6 bases for V and 4 bases for J; bases not matched to a gene: 3. DNA for the CDR3: TGTGCCAGCAGGGGGACTAGCGGGAGGGCGTACAATGAGCAGTTCTTC. Its translation: CASRGTSGRAYNEQFF.

The chain uses TRBV5-1 and TRBJ1-2; D not resolved. Germline-derived CDR1 and CDR2 are SGHRS and YFSETQ. The CDR3 loop spans 13 amino acids. V lost 0 bases, J lost 6 bases, and 9 bases lay in between. The CDR3 loop reads CASSLAAGDGYTF. The CDR3 DNA sequence: TGCGCCAGCAGCTTGGCCGCAGGAGATGGCTACACCTTC. The entire variable domain, with the rest obtained from reference TRBV5-1 and TRBJ1-2, is as follows: KAGVTQTPRYLIKTRGQQVTLSCSPISGHRSVSWYQQTPGQGLQFLFEYFSETQRNKGNFPGRFSGRQFSNSRSEMNVSTLELGDSALYLCASSLAAGDGYTFGSGTRLTVV.

Here the CDR3 reads CASRQTGHNEQFF. CDR3 sequence (DNA): TGTGCCAGCAGACAGACAGGGCATAATGAGCAGTTCTTC. The chain carries TRBV28 and TRBJ2-1; TRBD1 matches 7 bases. Germline CDR1 and CDR2: MDHEN and SYDVKM. J was trimmed by 7 bases and V by 6 bases; bases with no gene match: 6. The CDR3 loop spans 13 amino acids.

This chain uses TRBV6-5 with TRBJ1-3, with D unresolved. Trimming stripped 6 bases from V and 2 bases from J, with 14 bases between. This CDR3 comprises 15 residues. CDR1 and CDR2 (germline): MNHEY, SVGAGI. The CDR3 region is CASSFRSAAGNTIYF. The CDR3 DNA is TGTGCCAGCAGCTTCCGATCCGCTGCTGGAAACACCATATATTTT.